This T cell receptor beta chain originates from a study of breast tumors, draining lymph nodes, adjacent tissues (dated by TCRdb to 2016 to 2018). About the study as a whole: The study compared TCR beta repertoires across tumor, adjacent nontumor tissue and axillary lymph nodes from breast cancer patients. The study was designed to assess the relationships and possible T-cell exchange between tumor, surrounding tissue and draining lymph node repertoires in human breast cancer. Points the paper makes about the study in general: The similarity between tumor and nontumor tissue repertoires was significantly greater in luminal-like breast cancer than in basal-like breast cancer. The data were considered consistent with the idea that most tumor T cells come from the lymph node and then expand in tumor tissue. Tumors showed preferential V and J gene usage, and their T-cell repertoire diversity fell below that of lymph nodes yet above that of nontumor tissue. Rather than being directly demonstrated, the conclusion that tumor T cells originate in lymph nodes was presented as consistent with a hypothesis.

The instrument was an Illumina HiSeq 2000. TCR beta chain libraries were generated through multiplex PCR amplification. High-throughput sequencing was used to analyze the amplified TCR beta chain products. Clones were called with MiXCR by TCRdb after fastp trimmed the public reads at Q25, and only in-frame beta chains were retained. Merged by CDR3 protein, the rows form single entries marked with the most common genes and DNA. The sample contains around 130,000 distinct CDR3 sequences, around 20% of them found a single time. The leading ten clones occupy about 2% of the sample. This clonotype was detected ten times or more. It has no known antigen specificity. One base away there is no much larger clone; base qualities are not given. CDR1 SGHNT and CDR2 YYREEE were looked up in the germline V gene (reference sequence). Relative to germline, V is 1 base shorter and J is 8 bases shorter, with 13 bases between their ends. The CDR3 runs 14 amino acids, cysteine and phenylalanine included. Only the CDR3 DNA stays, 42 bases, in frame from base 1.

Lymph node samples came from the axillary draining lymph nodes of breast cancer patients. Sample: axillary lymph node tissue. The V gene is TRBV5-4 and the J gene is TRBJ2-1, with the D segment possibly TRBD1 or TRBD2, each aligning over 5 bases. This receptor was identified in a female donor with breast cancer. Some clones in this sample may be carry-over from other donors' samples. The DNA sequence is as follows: TGTGCCAGCAGCTTGTTGGGGGTTGGTTATGAGCAGTTCTTC. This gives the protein CASSLLGVGYEQFF.